The clone carrying this TCR beta chain appeared a few times. Its antigen is not known. The data belong to a study of T-cell memory formation after mild COVID-19. Study findings and constraints: Clones contracting over day 15 to 85 were CD4/CD8 balanced, with later expanders leaning CD4+. Shrinking CD4+ clones were chiefly CM and EM; CD8+ ones were chiefly EMRA.

This CDR3 region has 15 residues. CDR1 and CDR2 from the germline V gene are MGHRA and YSYEKL. V shed 6 bases, J shed 1 base, and the junction held 7 bases outside the gene matches. A single record per CDR3 protein comes from TCRdb applying MiXCR to the 5' RACE reads. This sample has 150,000 to 200,000 distinct CDR3 sequences, with more than 12% found just once. V usage is TRBV4-1 and J usage is TRBJ1-1; 8 bases are shared with TRBD1. The source is an adult woman who had mild COVID-19 (a few samples of this study predate the infection). Cell type and time point are not known. The specimen was PBMCs or a T cell subset sorted from them (not recorded which). Written as DNA, the CDR3 is TGCGCCAGCAGACCATGGGGACAGGAGAACACTGAAGCTTTCTTT. Residues: CASRPWGQENTEAFF.